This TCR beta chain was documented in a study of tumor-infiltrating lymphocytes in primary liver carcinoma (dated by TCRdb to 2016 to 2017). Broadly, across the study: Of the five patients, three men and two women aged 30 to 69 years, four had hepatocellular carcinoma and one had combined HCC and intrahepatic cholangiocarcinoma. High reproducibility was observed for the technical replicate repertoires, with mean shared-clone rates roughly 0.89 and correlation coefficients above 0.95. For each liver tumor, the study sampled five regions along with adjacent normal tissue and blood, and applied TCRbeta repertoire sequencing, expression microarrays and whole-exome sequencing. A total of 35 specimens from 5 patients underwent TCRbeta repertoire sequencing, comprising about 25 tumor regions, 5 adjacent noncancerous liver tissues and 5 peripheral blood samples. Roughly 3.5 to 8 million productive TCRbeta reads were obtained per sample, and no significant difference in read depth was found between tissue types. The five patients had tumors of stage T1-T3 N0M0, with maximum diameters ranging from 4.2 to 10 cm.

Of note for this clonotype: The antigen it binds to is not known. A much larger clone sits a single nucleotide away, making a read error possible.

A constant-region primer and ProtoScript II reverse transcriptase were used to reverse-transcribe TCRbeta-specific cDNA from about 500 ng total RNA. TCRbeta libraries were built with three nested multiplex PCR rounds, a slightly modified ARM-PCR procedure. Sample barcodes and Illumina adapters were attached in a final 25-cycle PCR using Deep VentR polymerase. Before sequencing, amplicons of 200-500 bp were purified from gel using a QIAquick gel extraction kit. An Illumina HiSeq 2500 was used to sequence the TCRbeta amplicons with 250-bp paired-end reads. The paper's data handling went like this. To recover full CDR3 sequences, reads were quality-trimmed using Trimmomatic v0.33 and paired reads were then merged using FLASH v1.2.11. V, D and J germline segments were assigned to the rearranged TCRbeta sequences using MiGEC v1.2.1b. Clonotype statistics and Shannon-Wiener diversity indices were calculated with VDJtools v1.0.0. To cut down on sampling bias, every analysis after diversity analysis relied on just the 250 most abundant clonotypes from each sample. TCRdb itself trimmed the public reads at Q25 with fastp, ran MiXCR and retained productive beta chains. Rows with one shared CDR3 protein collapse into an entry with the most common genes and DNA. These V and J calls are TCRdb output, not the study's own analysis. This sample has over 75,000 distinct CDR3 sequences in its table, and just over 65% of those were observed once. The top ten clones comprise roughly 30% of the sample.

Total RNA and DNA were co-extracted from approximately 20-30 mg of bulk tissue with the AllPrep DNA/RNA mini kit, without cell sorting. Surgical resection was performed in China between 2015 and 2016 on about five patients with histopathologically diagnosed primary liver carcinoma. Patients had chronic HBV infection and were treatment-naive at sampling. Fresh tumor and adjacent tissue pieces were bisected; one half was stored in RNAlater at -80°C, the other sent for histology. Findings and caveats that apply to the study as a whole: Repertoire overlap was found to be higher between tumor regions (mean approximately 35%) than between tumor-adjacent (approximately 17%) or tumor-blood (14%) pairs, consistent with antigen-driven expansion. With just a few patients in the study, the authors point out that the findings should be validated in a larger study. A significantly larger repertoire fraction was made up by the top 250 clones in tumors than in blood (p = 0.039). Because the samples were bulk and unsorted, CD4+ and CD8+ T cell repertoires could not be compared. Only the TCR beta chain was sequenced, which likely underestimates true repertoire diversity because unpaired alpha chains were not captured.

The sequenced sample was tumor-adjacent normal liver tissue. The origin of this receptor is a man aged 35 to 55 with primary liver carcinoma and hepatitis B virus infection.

The CDR3 protein is CAISRDSSSDTQYF. At the DNA level, the sequence is TGTGCCATCAGTAGGGATTCTAGCTCAGATACGCAGTATTTT. This receptor chain uses TRBV10-3 and TRBJ2-3, and perhaps TRBD2 as D gene, on 5 matching bases. There are 14 amino acids in the CDR3, from cysteine to phenylalanine inclusive. The CDR3 DNA has 42 bases and is translated from base 1. V sheds 5 bases and J sheds 4 bases, leaving 13 bases between their ends. From a lookup of the germline V gene, CDR1 and CDR2 are ENHRY and SYGVKD.